This TCR beta chain was captured in a study of cytomegalovirus exposure and HLA in healthy donors (dated by TCRdb to the late 2010s). For context, the study as a whole: An earlier analysis of fewer than 750 of the donors reported approximately 300 Gb of sequence data and 117 million unique TCR beta sequences obtained from some 200 million T cells. An early release that covered fewer than 800 HLA-typed donors contained approximately 300 gigabases of sequencing data and around 85 million unique TCR sequences. Of the roughly 390 genotyped donors, 65% to 90% were placed in the genetic ancestry cluster associated with self-reported Caucasian donors. The study was designed to test whether signatures of past pathogen exposure could be identified by cataloging public T cell receptors. The study used immunosequencing to profile the T cell repertoires of 600 to 850 subjects and linked those repertoires to cytomegalovirus serostatus. Along with the approximately 620-subject first cohort, a separate validation cohort of about 110 different subjects was used. The study combined high-throughput TCR immunosequencing, statistical association of individual TCRs with disease status, and machine learning to predict cytomegalovirus infection status. In a later analysis, previously published TCR beta repertoires from 550 to 700 donors were re-analyzed and high-resolution HLA genotyping was added so that TCR occurrence patterns could be studied. In the later analysis, no new phenotypic data were used to find candidate immune exposures; instead, reliance was placed on TCR beta sequences and their occurrence across donors. An earlier analysis of roughly 600 of the donors used high-throughput TCR beta sequencing to judge whether each TCR beta V gene segment behaved as functional or pseudogenic. Donor age, sex, ethnicity and CMV serostatus were collected together with the repertoire data. Genome-wide SNP genotypes for about 65% of the roughly 670 donors were used in a later genetic analysis, which treated that subset as a discovery cohort. All discovery cohort repertoires had been generated on a single sequencing platform. HLA typing covered class I and class II loci at four-digit resolution. The number of donors typed differed by locus, with about 620-630 for A, B, C, DRB1 and DQB1, more than 500 for DQA1, 600 to 610 for DPA1, and over 400 for DPB1. Because of strong linkage in the cohort, roughly five DR-DQ haplotypes were treated as single units for association and clustering. On average, around 200,000 unique TCR beta nucleotide sequences were sequenced per donor among fewer than 500 genotyped donors of the cohort, with 15% to 20% of those sequences being non-productive.

This clone was recorded a few times. Its antigen is still unknown. Per-base quality was not reported, and no clone a single base away is much larger than it. Results the study describes overall, beyond this receptor: Because counts were too low, seventeen rarely observed V segments, including chromosome 9 orphons, were left out of the earlier analysis of roughly 600 of the donors. Because some donors lacked HLA typing at each locus, the association tests relied only on the typed subset. The authors suggested that the approach could potentially be extended to other disease states and immunological phenotypes. A further reported finding was that TCR beta sequences accurately predicted the HLA-A and HLA-B alleles for most subjects in the first cohort. Strong co-occurrence of HLA alleles, especially DR and DQ, made assigning TCR associations to individual alleles difficult. Compared with the approximately 710-donor mean, donors in an Asian-associated ancestry cluster had fewer N-insertions in productive TCRs, according to a later genetic analysis. Some IMGT-functional V segments, including TRBV6-2 and TRBV6-3, could not be distinguished by the 87-base-pair reads and were therefore excluded. The classifier was reported to diagnose cytomegalovirus status with high specificity and sensitivity in both the original and validation cohorts. Most TCR sequences were seen in very few donors, while some public TCRs were found in many individuals. Broadly in line with IMGT annotations, most TCR beta V segments showed up in productive rearrangements about 87% or about 30% of the time in an earlier analysis of several hundred of the donors. A later genetic analysis associated a missense DCLRE1C variant with V-gene and J-gene trimming of TCR beta chains, and an independent cohort replicated the association. Linkage disequilibrium might explain the correlated functional status among segregating V segments, but an unknown experimental factor could not be excluded. Only TCR beta chains were sequenced in this cohort, and the absence of alpha or paired-chain data limited detectable features. The presence/absence analyses assumed that sequencing depth was roughly uniform across donors, and that assumption may not be true. A later analysis found that most CMV-associated TCR beta chains appeared HLA-restricted, with HLA associations seemingly driven largely by CMV exposure. In vitro tests confirmed that a few of the cytomegalovirus-associated TCR beta chains recognize cytomegalovirus antigens. In a later analysis, about 17,000 TCR beta sequences were associated with specific HLA alleles at a false discovery rate of 0.05. The study listed 150 to 200 TCR beta chains as associated with cytomegalovirus. In a later analysis, TCR association rates were found to vary across HLA loci, with the most associated TCRs seen for DRB1 alleles and the fewest for HLA-C alleles. A later analysis reported that several top co-occurrence clusters appeared linked to parvovirus B19, influenza, CMV and Epstein-Barr virus. In a later analysis, HLA-associated TCR beta chains were found to be more clonally expanded and to have lower generation probabilities than equally common non-associated chains. The only immune exposure information available for the cohort was CMV serostatus. The sequencing pipeline was judged likely to have produced a cluster of highly shared sequence variants as a technical artifact.

The cohort was made up of under 800 healthy bone marrow donors. All cohort members were sampled while nominally healthy, although unrecorded immune exposures were likely present. The donor was CMV seropositive and was included in the group of some 290 seropositive cohort members. Each donor provided a peripheral blood sample, and peripheral blood mononuclear cells were used for TCR beta sequencing. Genomic DNA extraction from the blood cell samples was performed with the Qiagen DNeasy Blood Extraction Kit. CDR1 SGHRS and CDR2 YFSETQ were looked up in the germline V gene. The germline V and J ends show losses of 0 bases and 0 bases respectively, and no gene match explains 6 bases of the junction. Taken from cysteine to phenylalanine, the CDR3 has 16 residues. Here the CDR3 DNA is all that survives: 48 bases in frame from base 1. The library came from the immunoSEQ multiplex PCR assay. For the multiplex PCR, a mixture combining 60 forward primers for TCR Vbeta segments and 13 reverse primers for TCR Jbeta segments was used. The CDR3 region of rearranged TCR beta genes was amplified from genomic DNA with a multiplex PCR assay. Amplified TCR beta libraries were sequenced as 87-base-pair reads on the Illumina HiSeq System. Turning to the authors' computational methods: Across the 600 to 700 repertoires, a later analysis counted 78 million or so unique TCR beta chains, approximately 12 million of which were shared by at least two donors. A nearest-neighbor algorithm error-corrected the raw reads and collapsed the reads into unique sequences, merging closely related sequences to remove PCR and sequencing errors. CDR3 sequences were aligned to IMGT reference sequences to assign V, D and J gene segments. For a sequence to be retained, at least a six-nucleotide match to both a V gene segment and a J gene segment was required. Rearrangements were classified as productive when the CDR3 lacked stop codons and remained in frame with V and J, and all other rearrangements were classified as non-productive. Following IMGT convention, CDR3 was defined as the stretch from the second conserved V-encoded cysteine to the conserved J-encoded phenylalanine. In an earlier analysis of roughly 610 of the donors, sequences lacking an unambiguous match to a single V gene segment were excluded. An earlier analysis of a few hundred of the donors called V segments functional above 56.7% productive rearrangements and segregating when the between-donor standard deviation exceeded 5%. A statistical classification framework was built to diagnose cytomegalovirus status from the catalog of TCR beta chain sequences. A later analysis assigned V and J genes by comparing TCR nucleotide sequences with IMGT/GENE-DB human TR gene sequences. Using the TCRdist pipeline, a later analysis assigned CDR3 sequences along with most-parsimonious VDJ recombination scenarios. In a later analysis, each TCR beta chain was defined by its CDR3 amino acid sequence together with its V-gene family, and reads without a unique V-gene family were excluded. In a later analysis, around 650 highly shared, low-generation-probability nucleotide sequences were removed to address suspected cross-contamination and a sequencing artifact. In a later analysis, a clonal expansion index for each public chain was calculated from normalized within-repertoire ranks of inferred template counts. A later analysis computed generation probabilities with a VDJ recombination model fitted to out-of-frame rearrangements, and checked the results against IGoR. In a later analysis, hypergeometric tests were used to score TCR-TCR, TCR-HLA and TCR-CMV co-occurrence, with a repertoire-size bias correction applied to TCR pairs. False discovery rates were estimated in a later analysis by permuting HLA or CMV assignments 20 times. In a later analysis, co-occurring TCRs were grouped using DBSCAN, and TCRdist sequence similarity was added for clustering within HLA-allele-positive subsets. For co-occurrence clustering, repertoires with fewer than 30,000 or more than 120,000 public chains were excluded, along with about five repertoires with anomalous nucleotide sharing. The immuneACCESS repertoire file appears here via TCRdb, limited to in-frame rearrangements. These files lack a portion of the clones; in checked studies, under half of the deficit traces to unresolved V genes, and the cause of the others is not known. D and trimming were read from the DNA, whereas the V and J calls and clone size are those reported in that table. The sample table contains about 120,000 clones; only one count was recorded for 50% to 75% of them. The ten largest clones add up to under 9.5% of the sample.

The receptor's source is a middle-aged woman in good health and CMV-seropositive. The sequence joins TRBV5-1 to TRBJ2-7, and TRBD2 aligns with 7 junction nucleotides. The sample taken for sequencing was PBMCs. The DNA reads TGCGCCAGCAGCTTGGCCCTAGCGGCGAGCTCCTACGAGCAGTACTTC. This codes for CASSLALAASSYEQYF.